Below, one T cell receptor (beta chain) is given with its context. These data are taken from a study of blood T cell repertoires in COVID-19. Germline assignment: CDR1 SQVTM and CDR2 ANQGSEA. The germline V and J ends were trimmed by 1 base and 6 bases, with 13 bases remaining between them. The CDR3 sequence is 13 residues long. Study processing details: Cell counts per sample came from amplifying reference gene primers. Clones were sequenced by immunoSEQ multiplex PCR, and TCRdb holds only the in-frame ones, with some missing. V and J calls and clone size are given by that table; D and trimming were obtained from the DNA. The sample has some 120,000 clones; under 85% are singletons.

The source of this sequence is a man in his 60s with acute or convalescent COVID-19. What was sequenced was peripheral blood. This chain uses TRBV29-1 with TRBJ2-7; D is unresolved. CDR3 DNA: TGCAGCGTTGAAGGGCAGACCGGCGGCGAGCAGTACTTC. This sequence encodes CSVEGQTGGEQYF.